One T cell receptor (beta chain) is described in this entry. As yet, its antigen is unknown. Findings and caveats of the study: The larger cohort examined one V-J beta rearrangement, not whole repertoires. Tumor Treg TCRs overlapped most with tumor naive CD4+ cells.

Cells sorted as Tregs were CD4+, CD25+ and CD127-/low. After constant-region reverse-primer amplification, full-length variable regions underwent semi-nested PCR with Nested Universal Primer A. TCRdb analysed the 5' RACE reads with MiXCR anew, one entry per CDR3 protein. Here the sample spans around 34,000 distinct CDR3 sequences, roughly a quarter being singletons. Sequenced input: tumor-infiltrating Tregs sorted from the breast tumor. The TCR was taken from a female donor with breast cancer.

CDR3 bases: TGCGCCAGCAGCCAAGTAGCGGGAGGCATCTACAATGAGCAGTTCTTC. Its protein product is CASSQVAGGIYNEQFF. The chain employs TRBV4-1 and TRBJ2-1; TRBD2 agrees at 10 bases. The J segment lost 3 bases and the V segment lost 1 base, leaving 3 bases of the junction unmatched. This CDR3 is 16 amino acids long. Germline V CDR1 and CDR2: MGHRA, YSYEKL.